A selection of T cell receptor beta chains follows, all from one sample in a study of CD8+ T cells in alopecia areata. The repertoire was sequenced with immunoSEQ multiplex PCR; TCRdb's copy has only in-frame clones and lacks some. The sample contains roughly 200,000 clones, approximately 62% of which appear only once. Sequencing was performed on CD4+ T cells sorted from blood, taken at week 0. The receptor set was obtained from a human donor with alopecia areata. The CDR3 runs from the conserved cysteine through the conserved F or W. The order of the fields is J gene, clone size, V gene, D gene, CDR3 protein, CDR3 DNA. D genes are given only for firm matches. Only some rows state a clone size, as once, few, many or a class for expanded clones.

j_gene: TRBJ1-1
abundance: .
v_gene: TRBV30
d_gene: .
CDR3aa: CAWSVGFGQNTEAFF
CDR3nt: TGTGCCTGGAGTGTAGGATTCGGCCAGAACACTGAAGCTTTCTTT

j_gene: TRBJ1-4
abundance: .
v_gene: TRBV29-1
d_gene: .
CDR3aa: CSVQGNVGEKLFF
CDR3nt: TGCAGCGTTCAAGGGAATGTCGGCGAAAAACTGTTTTTT

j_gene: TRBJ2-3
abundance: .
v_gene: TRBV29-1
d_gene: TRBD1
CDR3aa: CSVETGGADTQYF
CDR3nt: TGCAGCGTTGAAACAGGGGGCGCAGATACGCAGTATTTT

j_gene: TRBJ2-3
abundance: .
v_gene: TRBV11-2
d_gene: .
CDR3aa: CASSLAHTDTQYF
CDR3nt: TGTGCCAGCAGCTTGGCACACACAGATACGCAGTATTTT

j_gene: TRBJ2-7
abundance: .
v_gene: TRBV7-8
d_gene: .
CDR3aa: CASSHTGGEQYF
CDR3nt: TGTGCCAGCAGCCATACCGGCGGCGAGCAGTACTTC

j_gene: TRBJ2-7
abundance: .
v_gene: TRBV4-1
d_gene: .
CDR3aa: CASSPTGSYEQYF
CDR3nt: TGCGCCAGCAGCCCCACAGGAAGCTACGAGCAGTACTTC

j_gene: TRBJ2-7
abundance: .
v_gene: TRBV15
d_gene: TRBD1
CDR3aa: CATRSLLDRVDEEQYF
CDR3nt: TGTGCCACCAGATCTCTCTTAGACAGGGTAGATGAAGAGCAGTACTTC

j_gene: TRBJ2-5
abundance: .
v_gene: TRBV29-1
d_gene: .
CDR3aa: CSVHAGLHQETQYF
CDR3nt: TGCAGCGTTCACGCCGGGCTGCACCAAGAGACCCAGTACTTC

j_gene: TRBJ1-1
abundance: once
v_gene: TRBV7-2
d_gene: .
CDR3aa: CASSFNRANTEAFF
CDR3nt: TGTGCCAGCAGCTTCAACAGGGCGAACACTGAAGCTTTCTTT

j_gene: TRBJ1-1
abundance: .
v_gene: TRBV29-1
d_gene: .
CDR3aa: CSVLVTEAFF
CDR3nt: TGCAGCGTGTTGGTAACTGAAGCTTTCTTT

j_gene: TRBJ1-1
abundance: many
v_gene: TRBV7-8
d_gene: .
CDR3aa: CASSLGVLGVNTEAFF
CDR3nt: TGTGCCAGCAGCTTAGGGGTGTTAGGGGTGAACACTGAAGCTTTCTTT

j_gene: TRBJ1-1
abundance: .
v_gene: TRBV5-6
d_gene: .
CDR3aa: CASSLAGQATEAFF
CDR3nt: TGTGCCAGCAGCTTGGCCGGGCAGGCCACTGAAGCTTTCTTT

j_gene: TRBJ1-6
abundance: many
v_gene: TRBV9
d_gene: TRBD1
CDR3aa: CASSVTGTNSPLHF
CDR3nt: TGTGCCAGCAGCGTGACAGGGACAAATTCACCCCTCCACTTT

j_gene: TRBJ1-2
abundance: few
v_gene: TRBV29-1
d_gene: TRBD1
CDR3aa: CSVTDRGNYGYTF
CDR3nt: TGCAGCGTGACGGACAGGGGCAACTATGGCTACACCTTC

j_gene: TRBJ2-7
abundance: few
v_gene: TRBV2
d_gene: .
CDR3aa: CASRGFRQGEQYF
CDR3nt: TGTGCCAGCAGGGGGTTTAGGCAGGGCGAGCAGTACTTC

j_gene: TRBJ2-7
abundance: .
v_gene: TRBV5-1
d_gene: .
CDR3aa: CASSTTGSYEQYF
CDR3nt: TGCGCCAGCAGCACTACAGGTTCCTACGAGCAGTACTTC

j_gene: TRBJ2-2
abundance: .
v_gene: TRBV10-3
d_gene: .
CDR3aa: CAISGVENTGELFF
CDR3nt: TGTGCCATCAGTGGGGTCGAGAACACCGGGGAGCTGTTTTTT

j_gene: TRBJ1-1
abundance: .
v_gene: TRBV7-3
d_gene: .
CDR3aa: CASSPGGGVTEAFF
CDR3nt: TGTGCCAGCAGCCCCGGTGGGGGGGTGACTGAAGCTTTCTTT

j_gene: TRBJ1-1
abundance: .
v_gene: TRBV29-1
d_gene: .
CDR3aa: CSVVEQNTEAFF
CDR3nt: TGCAGCGTTGTTGAACAGAACACTGAAGCTTTCTTT

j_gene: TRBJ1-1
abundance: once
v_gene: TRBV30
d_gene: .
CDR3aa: CAWSALVMNTEAFF
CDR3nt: TGTGCCTGGAGTGCCTTAGTCATGAACACTGAAGCTTTCTTT

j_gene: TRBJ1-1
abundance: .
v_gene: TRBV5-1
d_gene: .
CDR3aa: CASSFGQNTEAFF
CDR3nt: TGCGCCAGCAGCTTTGGACAGAACACTGAAGCTTTCTTT

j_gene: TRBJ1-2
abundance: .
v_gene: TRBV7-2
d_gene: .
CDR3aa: CASSEVPPGTSNYGYTF
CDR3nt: TGTGCCAGCAGCGAAGTGCCCCCCGGCACATCTAACTATGGCTACACCTTC

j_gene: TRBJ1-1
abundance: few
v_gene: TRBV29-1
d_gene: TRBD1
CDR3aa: CSVDGQGRRVNTEAFF
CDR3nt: TGCAGCGTTGACGGACAGGGAAGAAGGGTGAACACTGAAGCTTTCTTT

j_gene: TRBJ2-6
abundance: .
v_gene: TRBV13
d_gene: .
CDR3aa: CASSLIRGTSGANVLTF
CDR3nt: TGTGCCAGCAGCTTAATTCGAGGGACCTCTGGGGCCAACGTCCTGACTTTC

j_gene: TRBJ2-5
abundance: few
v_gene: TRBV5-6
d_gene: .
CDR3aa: CASSRMSAGKETQYF
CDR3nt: TGTGCCAGCAGCCGAATGTCTGCAGGCAAAGAGACCCAGTACTTC

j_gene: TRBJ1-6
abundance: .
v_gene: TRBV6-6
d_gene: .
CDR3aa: CASEAEGYNSPLHF
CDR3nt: TGTGCCAGTGAGGCGGAGGGCTATAATTCACCCCTCCACTTT

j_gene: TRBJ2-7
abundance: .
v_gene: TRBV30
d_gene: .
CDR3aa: CAWNSGQGPAYEQYF
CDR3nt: TGTGCCTGGAACAGCGGTCAGGGTCCAGCCTACGAGCAGTACTTC

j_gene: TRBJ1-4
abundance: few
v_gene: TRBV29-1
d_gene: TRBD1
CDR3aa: CSVGNQGEIEKLFF
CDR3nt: TGCAGCGTTGGGAACCAGGGGGAAATTGAAAAACTGTTTTTT

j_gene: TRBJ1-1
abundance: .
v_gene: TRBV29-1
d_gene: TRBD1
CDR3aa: CSNIRGLNTEAFF
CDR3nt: TGCAGCAATATCAGGGGGCTGAACACTGAAGCTTTCTTT